The 19 T cell receptor beta chains below come from one sample, sequenced in a study of CXCR3-negative and CXCR3-positive naive CD8 T cells. These TCRs are of unknown antigen specificity. Regarding the study as a whole: A higher hydrophobicity marked the TRB CDR3s of CXCR3-positive naive cells versus CXCR3-negative naive cells.

TRB cDNA was prepared as libraries by UMI-labeled 5' RACE. TCRdb reprocessed the 5' RACE reads; each CDR3 protein has one entry and no DNA is given. This sample contains 5,300 or so distinct CDR3 sequences. Sequenced input: naive CXCR3+ CD8+ T cells from blood. Documented subset: CD45RO-CCR7+CD27+CD95- naive CD8+ T cells expressing CXCR3 (TNR3+). These receptors were taken from a human donor in good health. Some clones in this sample may be carry-over from other donors' samples.

This rearrangement joins TRBV29-1 to TRBJ2-7; the D call of TRBD1 rests on TCRdb alone, since no DNA is present to check it. The CDR3 runs 13 residues. Germline CDR1 is SQVTM and CDR2 is ANQGSEA. The chain's CDR3 is CSVGDRGFYEQYF.

V usage is TRBV7-9 and J usage is TRBJ1-1. Per the germline V gene, CDR1 is SEHNR and CDR2 is FQNEAQ (reference sequence). The CDR3 runs 15 residues. CDR3 sequence reads: CASSLAIAGNTEAFF.

This clonotype is medium-sized by frequency. The rearrangement joins TRBV5-1 to TRBJ1-2; TCRdb's D gene call, TRBD1, goes unchecked for lack of DNA. Per the germline V gene, CDR1 is SGHRS and CDR2 is YFSETQ. This CDR3 region has 15 residues. CDR3 residues: CASSLEPGLLHGYTF.

Judged by frequency, this clonotype is medium-sized. The rearrangement links TRBV29-1 to TRBJ1-2; the D call from TCRdb, TRBD1, cannot be confirmed without DNA. Germline V gene sequence: CDR1 SQVTM, CDR2 ANQGSEA. The CDR3 contains 14 residues. CDR3 in amino acids: CSVDDRGRNYGYTF. Complete variable domain (other parts from reference TRBV29-1 and TRBJ1-2): SAVISQKPSRDICQRGTSLTIQCQVDSQVTMMFWYRQQPGQSLTLIATANQGSEATYESGFVIDKFPISRPNLTFSTLTVSNMSPEDSSIYLCSVDDRGRNYGYTFGSGTRLTVV.

By frequency, this clonotype is medium-sized. The rearrangement links TRBV29-1 to TRBJ2-7; the TRBD1 assignment by TCRdb is unverifiable without DNA. Germline assignment: CDR1 SQVTM and CDR2 ANQGSEA. The CDR3 extends over 12 amino acids. The CDR3 sequence is CSVDVRGYEQYF.

This clonotype is labeled medium-sized based on frequency. This rearrangement joins TRBV29-1 to TRBJ2-3. This CDR3 has 15 amino acids. The germline V gene has CDR1 SQVTM and CDR2 ANQGSEA. This chain's CDR3 is CSVEGGLRRTDTQYF.

According to its frequency, this clonotype is medium-sized (0.01 to 0.1%). The genes are TRBV27 and TRBJ1-1; the D gene TCRdb calls, TRBD1, cannot be checked with no DNA. Germline V gives CDR1 MNHEY, CDR2 SMNVEV (reference sequence). The CDR3 is made up of 14 amino acids. The chain's CDR3 is CASSADRVNTEAFF.

V gene TRBV20-1 combines with J gene TRBJ1-1; TCRdb calls TRBD1, which cannot be checked without DNA. Germline V lookup: CDR1 DFQATT, CDR2 SNEGSKA (reference sequence). This CDR3 has 15 amino acids. CDR3 amino acids: CSARDPGGGSTEAFF.

This clonotype ranks as medium-sized (0.01 to 0.1%) in terms of frequency. The genes are TRBV29-1 and TRBJ1-1; checking the TCRdb D call of TRBD1 is not possible without DNA. The CDR3 has 11 amino acids. Germline lookup yields CDR1 SQVTM and CDR2 ANQGSEA. CDR3 amino acids: CSVGTLSEAFF.

The V gene is TRBV5-6, the J gene TRBJ2-5. The germline V gene encodes CDR1 SGHDT and CDR2 YYEEEE. The CDR3 sequence is 11 residues long. The CDR3 spells CASSDWETQYF.

The J gene is TRBJ2-5, the V gene TRBV6-6; as DNA is missing, the TRBD1 call by TCRdb cannot be tested. The CDR3 spans 14 residues. The germline gives CDR1 MNHNY, CDR2 SVGAGI (reference sequence). CDR3 sequence: CASSYGQGQETPYF.

V gene TRBV12-3 or TRBV12-4 combines with J gene TRBJ2-3; TCRdb reports TRBD2, a call that lacks DNA to check it against. This CDR3 is built from 17 residues. This CDR3 reads CASSFGASGVYTDTQYF.

Its frequency marks this clonotype as medium-sized. This chain uses TRBV2 with TRBJ2-7; TCRdb's D call, TRBD1, is unchecked because there is no DNA. CDR3 length: 16 amino acids. Germline loops: CDR1 SNHLY, CDR2 FYNNEI. This CDR3 reads CASSEGDRVFWDEQYF. Supplemented by reference TRBV2 and TRBJ2-7, the full variable domain reads EPEVTQTPSHQVTQMGQEVILRCVPISNHLYFYWYRQILGQKVEFLVSFYNNEISEKSEIFDDQFSVERPDGSNFTLKIRSTKLEDSAMYFCASSEGDRVFWDEQYFGPGTRLTVT.

V and J are TRBV20-1 and TRBJ1-1. This CDR3 is built from 12 residues. The germline CDR1 and CDR2 sequences are DFQATT and SNEGSKA (reference sequence). The CDR3 loop is CSARPENTEAFF.

V usage is TRBV19 and J usage is TRBJ2-7. Germline values: CDR1 LNHDA, CDR2 SQIVND (reference sequence). This CDR3 region has 14 residues. CDR3 in amino acids: CASSISDLGDEQYF.

This clonotype is called medium-sized (0.01 to 0.1%) based on its frequency. The chain links TRBV20-1 to TRBJ2-1; TCRdb lists TRBD1, though no DNA is available to test this call. Germline V CDR1 and CDR2: DFQATT, SNEGSKA (reference sequence). The CDR3 contains 16 residues. The CDR3 region is CSAQDPIGTYDNEQFF.

The chain combines TRBV6-5 with TRBJ2-2. The CDR3 is made up of 14 amino acids. Germline-derived CDR1 and CDR2 are MNHEY and SVGAGI. CDR3 in amino acids: CASSWHRLTGELFF.

J is TRBJ2-5 and V is TRBV10-3; checking the TCRdb D call of TRBD2 is not possible without DNA. This CDR3 is 15 amino acids long. CDR1 is ENHRY, CDR2 SYGVKD, per germline. CDR3 loop: CAISESGPRAETQYF.

V is TRBV19 and J is TRBJ1-1; TCRdb names TRBD1, which stays unverified in the absence of DNA. The CDR3 has 13 amino acids. Germline V gene data show CDR1 as LNHDA and CDR2 as SQIVND (reference sequence). The CDR3 loop is CASGDGGLAEAFF.